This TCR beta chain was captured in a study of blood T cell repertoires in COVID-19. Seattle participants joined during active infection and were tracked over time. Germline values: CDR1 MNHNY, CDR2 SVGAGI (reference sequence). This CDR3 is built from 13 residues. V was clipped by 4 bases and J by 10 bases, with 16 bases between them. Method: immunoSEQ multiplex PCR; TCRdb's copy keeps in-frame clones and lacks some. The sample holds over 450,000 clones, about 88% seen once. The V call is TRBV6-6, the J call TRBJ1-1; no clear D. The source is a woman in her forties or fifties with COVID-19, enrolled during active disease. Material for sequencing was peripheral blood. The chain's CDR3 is CASSSPDPGLAFF. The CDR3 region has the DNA TGTGCCAGCAGTTCACCTGACCCGGGGTTAGCTTTCTTT.